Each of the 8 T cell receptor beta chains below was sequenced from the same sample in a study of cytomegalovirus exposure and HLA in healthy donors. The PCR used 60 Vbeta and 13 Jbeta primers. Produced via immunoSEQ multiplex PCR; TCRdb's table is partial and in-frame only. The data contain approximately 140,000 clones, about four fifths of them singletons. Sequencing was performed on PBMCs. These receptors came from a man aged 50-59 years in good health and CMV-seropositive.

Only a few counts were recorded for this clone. DNA of the CDR3: TGTGCCAGCAGTCCACAGGGATCTCAGCCCCAGCATTTT. It encodes CASSPQGSQPQHF. The rearrangement joins TRBV27 to TRBJ1-5; D may be TRBD1 (6 bases). The V end lost 5 bases, the J end lost 6 bases, and 11 bases lay between the germline ends. CDR3 length: 13 amino acids. Germline V CDR1 and CDR2: MNHEY, SMNVEV (reference sequence).

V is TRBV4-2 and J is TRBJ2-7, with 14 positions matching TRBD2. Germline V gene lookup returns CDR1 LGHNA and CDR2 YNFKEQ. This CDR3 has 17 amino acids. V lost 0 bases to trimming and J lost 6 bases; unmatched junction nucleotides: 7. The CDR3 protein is CASSQDRSGTSGSEQYF. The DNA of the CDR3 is TGTGCCAGCAGCCAAGATAGGTCCGGGACTAGCGGGAGCGAGCAGTACTTC.

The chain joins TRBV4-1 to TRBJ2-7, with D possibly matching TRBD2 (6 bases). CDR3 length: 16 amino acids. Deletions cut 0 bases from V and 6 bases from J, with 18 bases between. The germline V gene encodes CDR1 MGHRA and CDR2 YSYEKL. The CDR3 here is CASSQDLGTGYREQYF. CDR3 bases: TGCGCCAGCAGCCAAGATCTTGGGACTGGGTACCGCGAGCAGTACTTC.

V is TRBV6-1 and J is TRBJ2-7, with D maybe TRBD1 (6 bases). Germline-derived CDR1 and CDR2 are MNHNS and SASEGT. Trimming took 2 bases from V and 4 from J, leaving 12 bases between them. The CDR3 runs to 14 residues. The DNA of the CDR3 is TGTGCCAGCAGTGAAATCGGCAGGGGTTACGAGCAGTACTTC. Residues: CASSEIGRGYEQYF.

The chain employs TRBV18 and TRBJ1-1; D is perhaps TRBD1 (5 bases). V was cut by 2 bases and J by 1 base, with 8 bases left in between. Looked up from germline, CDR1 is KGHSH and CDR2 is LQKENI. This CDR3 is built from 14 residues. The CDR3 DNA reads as TGTGCCAGCTCACCAAGGCAGGGGAACACTGAAGCTTTCTTT. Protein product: CASSPRQGNTEAFF.

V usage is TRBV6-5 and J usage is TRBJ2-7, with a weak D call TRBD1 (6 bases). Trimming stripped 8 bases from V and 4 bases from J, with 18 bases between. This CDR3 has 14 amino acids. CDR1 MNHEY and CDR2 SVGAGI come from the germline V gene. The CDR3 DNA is TGTGCCAGCCTGCAACCGGGCAGGGGTTACGAGCAGTACTTC. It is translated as CASLQPGRGYEQYF.

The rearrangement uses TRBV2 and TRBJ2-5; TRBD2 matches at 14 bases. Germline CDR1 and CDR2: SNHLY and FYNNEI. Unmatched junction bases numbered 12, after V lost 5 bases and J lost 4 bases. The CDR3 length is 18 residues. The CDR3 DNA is TGTGCCAGCAGTCGTCCGGGGACTAGCGGGAGTGTAGGAGAGACCCAGTACTTC. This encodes CASSRPGTSGSVGETQYF.

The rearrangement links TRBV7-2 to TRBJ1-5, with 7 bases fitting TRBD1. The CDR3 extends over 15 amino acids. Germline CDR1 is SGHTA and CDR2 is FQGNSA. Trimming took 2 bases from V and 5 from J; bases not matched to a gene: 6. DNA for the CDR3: TGTGCCAGCAGCTTAATGAGCAGGGGGGATCAGCCCCAGCATTTT. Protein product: CASSLMSRGDQPQHF.